Listed here are 2 T cell receptor beta chains from one sample, sequenced in a study of T cell responses to AZD1222 COVID-19 vaccine (dated by TCRdb to about 2021). The time point label of this sample denotes: baseline before first vaccination. The library was obtained by the immunoSEQ multiplex PCR assay. Sourced from immuneACCESS, this table was stored by TCRdb with only in-frame sequences that have V and J called. A share of the clones is absent; for the studies checked, an unresolved V gene accounts for under half, and the remainder has no known explanation. This sample gives some 130,000 clones in total; 70% to 90% of them show up just once. The top ten clones comprise roughly 4% of the sample. The sample consisted of peripheral blood, taken on day 0 of AZD1222 vaccination. The receptors come from an adult in good health.

The genes are TRBV5-5 and TRBJ1-2; 10 bases map to TRBD1. Germline-derived CDR1 and CDR2 are SGHKS and YYEKEE (reference sequence). V shed 3 bases and J 2 bases; nucleotides not matched to a gene: 7. The CDR3 has 16 amino acids. In DNA, the CDR3 is TGTGCCAGCAGCTGGCGACAGGGGGCCTCAAACTATGGCTACACCTTC. This codes for CASSWRQGASNYGYTF.

J is TRBJ1-2 and V is TRBV5-5, with 8 bases aligning to TRBD1. The junction had 16 bases not matched to a gene; V was cut back by 2 bases and J by 7 bases. Germline assignment: CDR1 SGHKS and CDR2 YYEKEE (reference sequence). The CDR3 covers 17 residues. CDR3 loop: CASSFGQGGGFTGGYTF. In DNA form, the CDR3 reads TGTGCCAGCAGCTTTGGACAGGGAGGAGGATTTACTGGTGGCTACACCTTC.